The 6 T cell receptor beta chains in this list originate from one sample, sequenced in a study of shared clonotypes between healthy human individuals (TCRdb year 2020). The library was generated by the immunoSEQ multiplex PCR assay. Sourced from immuneACCESS, this table was stored by TCRdb with only in-frame sequences that have V and J called. A share of the clones is absent; for the studies checked, an unresolved V gene accounts for under half, and the remainder has no known explanation. The sample table lists 2,100,000 or so clones, around 95% of them with a count of one. In total, the top ten clones hold around 0.13% of the sample. Sample: naive CD4+ T cells sorted from blood. What this sample's cell subset or site label stands for: CD45RA+ positively selected. The receptors derive from a man aged 18-30 years in good health.

Here the CDR3 DNA reads TGTGCCAGCAGCCCGTCGGAGGGCACCGGGGAGCTGTTTTTT. Translation: CASSPSEGTGELFF. The chain has TRBV5-4 and TRBJ2-2, with D possibly matching TRBD2 (6 bases). Germline-derived CDR1 and CDR2 are SGHNT and YYREEE (reference sequence). The CDR3 is made up of 14 amino acids. With 4 bases removed from V and 4 bases from J, the gap between germline ends came to 11 bases. Together with reference TRBV5-4 and TRBJ2-2, the CDR3 gives the full variable domain: ETGVTQSPTHLIKTRGQQVTLRCSSQSGHNTVSWYQQALGQGPQFIFQYYREEENGRGNFPPRFSGLQFPNYSSELNVNALELDDSALYLCASSPSEGTGELFFGEGSRLTVL.

The rearrangement joins TRBV6-5 to TRBJ1-3, with unresolved D. The germline V and J ends were trimmed by 4 bases and 1 base, with 8 bases remaining between them. The CDR3 runs 14 residues. Looked up from germline, CDR1 is MNHEY and CDR2 is SVGAGI. CDR3 residues: CASSSTQSGNTIYF. CDR3 in DNA: TGTGCCAGCAGTTCCACTCAATCTGGAAACACCATATATTTT.

This clone was detected a few times. The gene calls are TRBV18 and TRBJ2-2; 9 bases are shared with TRBD2. The CDR3 length is 15 residues. CDR1 KGHSH and CDR2 LQKENI come from the germline V gene. Trimming took 6 bases from V and 7 from J; bases not matched to a gene: 9. Written as DNA, the CDR3 is TGTGCCAGCTCGGGACCTAGCGGGAATAGCGGGGAGCTGTTTTTT. Encoded protein: CASSGPSGNSGELFF.

This chain joins TRBV6-1 and TRBJ1-2; 10 bases are shared with TRBD1. The CDR3 is 15 amino acids. After removal of 8 bases from V and 4 bases from J, the junction contained 10 bases not matched to a gene. CDR1 and CDR2 (germline): MNHNS, SASEGT. The CDR3 is CASGQSGQGFYGYTF. CDR3 nucleotide sequence: TGTGCCAGCGGCCAATCGGGACAGGGGTTCTATGGCTACACCTTC.

The chain combines TRBV6-1 with TRBJ1-6; D may be TRBD1 (5 bases). The CDR3 runs 14 residues. Looked up from germline, CDR1 is MNHNS and CDR2 is SASEGT. The CDR3 bases are TGTGTCACGCAGCGAGAAACAGGAATTTCACCCCTCCACTTT. It codes for CVTQRETGISPLHF.

The chain uses TRBV5-8 and TRBJ1-4, with D perhaps matching TRBD1 (5 bases). V was cut by 0 bases and J by 5 bases, with 14 bases left in between. CDR1 is SGHTS and CDR2 is YDEGEE in the germline V gene. The CDR3 loop spans 16 amino acids. The DNA of the CDR3 is TGTGCCAGCAGCTTGGCCAGAGGGGCCCTGAATGAAAAACTGTTTTTT. Protein: CASSLARGALNEKLFF.